Listed below are T cell receptor beta chains from one sample, sequenced in a study of shared clonotypes between healthy human individuals. Libraries were prepared by immunoSEQ multiplex PCR; TCRdb keeps only in-frame clonotypes and omits some of them. The table has about 480,000 clones, about 80% seen once; the top ten hold about 12%. The material sequenced was PBMCs. The receptors derive from a woman between 35 and 50 years old in good health. Some clones in this sample may be carry-over from other donors' samples. Each CDR3 is given without its conserved first and last residue. Clone size is shown for a subset of rows, as once, few, many or a class of expanded clone.

>TRBJ2-3|TRBV4-1|once
ASSQDPSGAAVTDTQY
>TRBJ1-5|TRBV2|-
ASRVRFGNQPQH
>TRBJ2-1|TRBV5-1|-
ASSLTSRRDEQF
>TRBJ2-2|TRBV7-2|-
ASSLGPGQGMRTGELF
>TRBJ1-1|TRBV27|-
ASGGQGGEAF
>TRBJ2-3|TRBV5-1|-
ASSLGLAGPDTQY
>TRBJ2-5|TRBV30|-
AWSGSSGYQETQY
>TRBJ2-5|TRBV7-9|few
ASSLATGLRGETQY
>TRBJ1-2|TRBV9|-
ASSGQGGNIGYT
>TRBJ1-2|TRBV30|-
AWSFRDRVRGYT
>TRBJ1-1|TRBV10-2|-
ASTPTRGAWFTEAF
>TRBJ2-4|TRBV19|-
ASTGTARGIQY
>TRBJ1-2|TRBV27|once
ASSFSRGGQGDGYT
>TRBJ2-1|TRBV11-3|-
ASSLGGIRSNEQF
>TRBJ2-1|TRBV5-1|many
ASSLPLSQTSGIRSYNEQF
>TRBJ2-2|TRBV10-3|-
AIKTGVGLAFAANTGELF
>TRBJ2-7|TRBV5-1|-
ASSLGGAGPVEQY
>TRBJ2-7|TRBV6-5|-
ASSLAAGGSYEQY
>TRBJ1-5|TRBV28|few
ASSLWGSNLPQH
>TRBJ2-2|TRBV2|once
ASTNTGELF
>TRBJ2-3|TRBV5-1|few
ASSLLLAGNTDTQY
>TRBJ2-7|TRBV15|-
ATSREASGVPYEQY
>TRBJ2-7|TRBV2|once
ASSEGREGEQY
>TRBJ1-2|TRBV2|-
ASSVLAGSNYGYT
>TRBJ2-5|TRBV2|once
ASSTGLAEETQY
>TRBJ2-7|TRBV5-4|-
ASSPKHEQY
>TRBJ1-1|TRBV7-3|-
ASSLSTGGTEAF
>TRBJ2-6|TRBV9|once
ASSVSWREGLSGANVLT